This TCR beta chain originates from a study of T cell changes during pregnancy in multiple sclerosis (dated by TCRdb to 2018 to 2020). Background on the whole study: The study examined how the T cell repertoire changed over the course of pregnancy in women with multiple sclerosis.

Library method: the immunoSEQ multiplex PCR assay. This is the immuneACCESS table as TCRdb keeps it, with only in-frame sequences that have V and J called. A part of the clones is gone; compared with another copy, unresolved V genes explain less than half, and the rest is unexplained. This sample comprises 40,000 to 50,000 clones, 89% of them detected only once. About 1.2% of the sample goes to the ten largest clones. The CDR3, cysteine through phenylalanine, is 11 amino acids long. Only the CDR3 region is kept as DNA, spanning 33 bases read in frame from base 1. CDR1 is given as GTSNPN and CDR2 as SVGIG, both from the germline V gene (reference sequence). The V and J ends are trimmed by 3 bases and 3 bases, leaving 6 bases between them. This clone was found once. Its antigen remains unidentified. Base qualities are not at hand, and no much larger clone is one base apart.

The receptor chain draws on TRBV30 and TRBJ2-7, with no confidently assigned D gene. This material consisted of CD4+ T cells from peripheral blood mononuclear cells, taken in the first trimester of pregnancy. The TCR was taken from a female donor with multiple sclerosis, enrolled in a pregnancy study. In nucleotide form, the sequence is TGTGCCTGGAGCCCGAGCTACGAGCAGTACTTC. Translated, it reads CAWSPSYEQYF. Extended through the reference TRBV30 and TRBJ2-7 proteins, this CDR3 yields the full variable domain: SQTIHQWPATLVQPVGSPLSLECTVEGTSNPNLYWYRQAAGRGLQLLFYSVGIGQISSEVPQNLSASRPQDRQFILSSKKLLLSDSGFYLCAWSPSYEQYFGPGTRLTVT.